This paragraph covers one T cell receptor beta chain sequence. The antigen remains undetermined. The sample comes from a study of monozygotic twins with cystic fibrosis. General study findings and limits: Monozygotic CF twins shared more identical nucleotide clonotypes than unrelated patients. Median Simpson clonality of approximately 0.01 suggested naive T cells predominated.

Germline V gene lookup returns CDR1 SGHAT and CDR2 FQNNGV. The ends were cut back, 3 bases at V and 5 bases at J, with 11 bases in the middle. The CDR3 covers 13 residues. Assay used: immunoSEQ multiplex PCR; TCRdb lists only in-frame clones, some missing. In the table there are approximately 36,000 clones, just over 90% of which are singletons. The chain uses TRBV11-2 and TRBJ2-7; D gene ambiguous. Sequences were obtained from blood. This clonotype originated in a boy between 2 and 10 years old with cystic fibrosis. In DNA, the CDR3 is TGTGCCAGCAGCTTTAGAACAGCACACGAGCAGTACTTC. This encodes CASSFRTAHEQYF.